Each of the 14 T cell receptor beta chains below was sequenced from the same sample in a study of T cells in Graves' hyperthyroidism and ophthalmopathy. Using RNA transcripts as the source, TCR beta CDR3 regions were amplified. The TCR CDR3 first-round RT-PCR relied on the HTBI primer set. TCRdb ran MiXCR on the multiplex PCR reads and lists one entry per CDR3 protein. The sample gives 750,000 to 900,000 distinct CDR3 sequences, about two fifths of which show up once; about 9% is in the top ten. Sequenced: blood. These receptors originate from a man aged 18 to 29 with Graves' hyperthyroidism.

The chain carries TRBV19 and TRBJ2-3; tentative D call: TRBD1 (5 bases). V lost 7 bases and J lost 2, with 13 bases in between. Looked up from germline, CDR1 is LNHDA and CDR2 is SQIVND (reference sequence). The CDR3 consists of 14 residues. The CDR3 sequence is CASTPQGDTDTQYF. CDR3 coding DNA: TGTGCCAGTACCCCTCAAGGGGACACAGATACGCAGTATTTT.

The chain has TRBV4-3 and TRBJ1-3; D may be TRBD1 (5 bases). CDR1 is LGHNA and CDR2 is YSLEER in the germline V gene. The CDR3 loop spans 17 amino acids. Trimming removed 0 bases at V and 2 bases at J, with 14 bases between. DNA for the CDR3: TGCGCCAGCAGCCAAGATCATGGCCGGGGGACTGGAAACACCATATATTTT. It translates to CASSQDHGRGTGNTIYF.

The V and J genes are TRBV7-2 and TRBJ2-5; 8 bases agree with TRBD2. The CDR3 is made up of 15 amino acids. V gave up 2 bases and J gave up 3 bases; unmatched junction bases: 5. The V gene's germline CDR1 is SGHTA and CDR2 FQGNSA. The CDR3 coding sequence is TGTGCCAGCAGCTTATTTCGGCGGGAGGAAGAGACCCAGTACTTC. Amino acid sequence: CASSLFRREEETQYF.

This chain uses TRBV10-3 with TRBJ1-2, with 12 bases fitting TRBD1. The V and J ends lost 10 bases and 7 bases, in that order; junction bases with no gene match: 4. The CDR3 runs to 12 residues. The germline V gene has CDR1 ENHRY and CDR2 SYGVKD. The CDR3 here is CATGTGGPGYTF. The CDR3, as DNA: TGTGCCACCGGGACAGGGGGCCCTGGCTACACCTTC.

In this sample, this clonotype turned up many times. The genes are TRBV19 and TRBJ1-2; D unresolved. This CDR3 contains 16 residues. V lost 0 bases, J lost 4 bases, and 15 bases lay in between. The germline gives CDR1 LNHDA, CDR2 SQIVND (reference sequence). The CDR3 sequence: CASSIDRGENVYGYTF. CDR3 bases: TGTGCCAGTAGTATAGATCGGGGAGAGAACGTCTATGGCTACACCTTC. Drawing the rest from reference TRBV19 and TRBJ1-2, the complete variable domain is DGGITQSPKYLFRKEGQNVTLSCEQNLNHDAMYWYRQDPGQGLRLIYYSQIVNDFQKGDIAEGYSVSREKKESFPLTVTSAQKNPTAFYLCASSIDRGENVYGYTFGSGTRLTVV.

The CDR3 DNA reads as TGCGCCAGCAGCCAAGTTGCCCTAGGTGAAAAACTGTTTTTT. This gives the protein CASSQVALGEKLFF. The genes are TRBV4-1 and TRBJ1-4, with no clear D. Germline CDR1 reads MGHRA; CDR2 reads YSYEKL. The length of the CDR3 is 14 residues. Trimming took 1 base from V and 7 from J, leaving 10 bases between them.

This clonotype was counted a few times. A much larger clone lies a single base off, so this may be a read error. The chain combines TRBV29-1 with TRBJ2-3; D uncertain. CDR3 length: 10 residues. The V gene's germline CDR1 is SQVTM and CDR2 ANQGSEA. Trimming shortened V by 7 bases and J by 4 bases, and 6 bases separated the two germline ends. The CDR3: CSGEADTQYF. The CDR3 region has the DNA TGCAGCGGTGAGGCAGATACGCAGTATTTT.

This clonotype was counted many times. The rearrangement joins TRBV7-2 to TRBJ1-6, with D uncertain. Trimming stripped 0 bases from V and 14 bases from J, with 17 bases between. The germline V gene has CDR1 SGHTA and CDR2 FQGNSA. This CDR3 has 15 amino acids. CDR3 amino acids: CASSLAQDRGKTLHF. For the CDR3, the DNA is TGTGCCAGCAGCTTAGCCCAGGACCGGGGTAAAACCCTCCACTTT.

This sequence joins TRBV7-9 and TRBJ2-7; D is possibly TRBD2 (6 bases). Trimming left V 5 bases short and J 0 bases short, with 17 bases between. This CDR3 spans 16 amino acids. The germline V gene has CDR1 SEHNR and CDR2 FQNEAQ (reference sequence). The CDR3 DNA reads TGTGCCAGCAGCCCCCTGGGGGGTACATACTCCTACGAGCAGTACTTC. As protein: CASSPLGGTYSYEQYF.

For the CDR3, the DNA is TGTGCCACCAGCAGCAAAGGCCAGCGGTATGGCTACACCTTC. Amino acids: CATSSKGQRYGYTF. The V gene is TRBV15, the J gene TRBJ1-2; the D is unclear. The germline CDR1 and CDR2 sequences are LNHNV and YYDKDF (reference sequence). V was shortened by 3 bases and J by 5 bases, with 13 bases between the two germline ends. The CDR3 length is 14 residues.

The chain recombines TRBV5-1 with TRBJ1-1; D is unclear. Per germline, CDR1 SGHRS and CDR2 YFSETQ. Trimming cost V 2 bases and J 2 bases, with 19 bases left between them. This CDR3 contains 17 residues. DNA of the CDR3: TGCGCCAGCAGCTTAGCTGAGGCACGCTACCTTAACACTGAAGCTTTCTTT. This sequence encodes CASSLAEARYLNTEAFF.

This clonotype was recorded at least ten times. V is TRBV20-1 and J is TRBJ2-5; tentatively, D is TRBD1 (5 bases). Trimming removed 1 base at V and 5 bases at J, with 11 bases between. The CDR3 covers 13 residues. Germline-derived CDR1 and CDR2 are DFQATT and SNEGSKA (reference sequence). CDR3 sequence reads: CSARVYQGETQYF. The CDR3 region has the DNA TGCAGTGCTAGAGTGTACCAGGGCGAGACCCAGTACTTC.

This chain uses TRBV6-2 or TRBV6-3 with TRBJ1-1; D not certain. V was cut by 5 bases and J by 6 bases, with 10 bases left in between. Germline V gene data show CDR1 as MNHEY and CDR2 as SVGEGT. The CDR3 has 12 amino acids. CDR3 in DNA: TGTGCCAGCAGTCGGCCGGCATCTGAAGCTTTCTTT. Amino acids: CASSRPASEAFF.

Of note for this clonotype: A much larger clone lies one base from this, so it may be a read error. The chain recombines TRBV7-7 with TRBJ2-5, with D possibly matching TRBD2 (6 bases). CDR1 is SSHAT and CDR2 is FNYEAQ in the germline V gene (reference sequence). The CDR3 has 14 amino acids. CDR3 sequence: CASSPAGIGEAQYF. The CDR3 nucleotides are TGTGCTAGCAGCCCCGCGGGGATTGGAGAGGCCCAGTACTTC. The full variable domain, with the rest looked up from reference TRBV7-7 and TRBJ2-5, is GAGVSQSPRYKVTKRGQDVTLRCDPISSHATLYWYQQALGQGPEFLTYFNYEAQPDKSGLPSDRFSAERPEGSISTLTIQRTEQRDSAMYRCASSPAGIGEAQYFGPGTRLLVL.